The clone carrying this T cell receptor (beta chain) was counted a few times. Assay: immunoSEQ multiplex PCR; the TCRdb copy retains only in-frame clones and omits some. The sample consists of about 82,000 clones, about four fifths of them appearing once. The sample is drawn from a study of blood T cell repertoires in COVID-19. Germline CDR1 SGHTA, CDR2 FQGNSA. CDR3 length equals 14 residues. Trimming stripped 5 bases from V and 5 bases from J, with 16 bases between. This rearrangement joins TRBV7-2 to TRBJ2-7; a possible D gene is TRBD2 (6 bases). The sample consisted of peripheral blood. The receptor was isolated from a middle-aged woman with active or convalescent COVID-19. CDR3 protein: CASSPSRGPNEQYF. The CDR3 nucleotides read TGTGCCAGCAGCCCTTCGCGGGGCCCCAACGAGCAGTACTTC.